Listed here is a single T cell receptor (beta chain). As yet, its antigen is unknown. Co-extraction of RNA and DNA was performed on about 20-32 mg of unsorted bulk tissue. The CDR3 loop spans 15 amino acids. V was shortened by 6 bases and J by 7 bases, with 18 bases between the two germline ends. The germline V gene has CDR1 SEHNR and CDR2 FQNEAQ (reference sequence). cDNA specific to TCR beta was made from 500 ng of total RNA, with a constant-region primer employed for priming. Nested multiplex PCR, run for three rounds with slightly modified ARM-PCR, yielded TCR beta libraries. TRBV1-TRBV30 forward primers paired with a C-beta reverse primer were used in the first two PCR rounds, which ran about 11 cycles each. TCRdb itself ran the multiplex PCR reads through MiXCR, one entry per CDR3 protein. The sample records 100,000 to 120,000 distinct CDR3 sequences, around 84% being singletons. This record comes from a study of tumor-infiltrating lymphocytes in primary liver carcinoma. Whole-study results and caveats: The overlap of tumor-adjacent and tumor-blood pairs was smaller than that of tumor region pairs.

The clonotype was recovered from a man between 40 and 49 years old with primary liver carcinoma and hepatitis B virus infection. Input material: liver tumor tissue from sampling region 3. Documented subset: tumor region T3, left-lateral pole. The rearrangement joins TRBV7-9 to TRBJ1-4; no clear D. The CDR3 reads CASSLPVDVGEKLFF. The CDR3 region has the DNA TGTGCCAGCAGTTTACCTGTCGACGTTGGTGAAAAACTGTTTTTT.